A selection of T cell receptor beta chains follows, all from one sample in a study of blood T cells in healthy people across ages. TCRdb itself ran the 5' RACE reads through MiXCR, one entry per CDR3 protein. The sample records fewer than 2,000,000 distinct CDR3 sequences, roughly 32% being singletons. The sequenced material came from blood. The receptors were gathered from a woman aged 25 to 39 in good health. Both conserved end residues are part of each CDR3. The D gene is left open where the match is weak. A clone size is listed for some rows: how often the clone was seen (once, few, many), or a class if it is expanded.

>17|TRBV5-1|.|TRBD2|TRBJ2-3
CASSLTLLAGRPSTQYF
TGCGCCAGCAGCTTAACCCTTCTAGCGGGAAGGCCCTCTACGCAGTATTTT
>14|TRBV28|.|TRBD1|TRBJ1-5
CASSLTGGAEPQHF
TGTGCCAGCAGTCTTACAGGGGGCGCGGAGCCCCAGCATTTT
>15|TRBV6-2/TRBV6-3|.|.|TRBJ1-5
CASSLQGHSNQPQHF
TGTGCCAGCAGTTTACAGGGACATAGCAATCAGCCCCAGCATTTT
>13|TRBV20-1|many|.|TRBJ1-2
CSARDPTLYGYTF
TGCAGTGCTAGAGATCCCACGCTTTATGGCTACACCTTC
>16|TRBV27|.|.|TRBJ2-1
CASSSVTRIYNNEQFF
TGTGCCAGCAGTAGCGTCACGCGGATTTACAACAATGAGCAGTTCTTC
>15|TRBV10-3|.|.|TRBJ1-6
CAIRRESSYNSPLHF
TGTGCCATCAGGCGGGAGAGCTCCTATAATTCACCCCTCCACTTT
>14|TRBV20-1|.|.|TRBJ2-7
CSAGSPLNSYEQYF
TGCAGTGCTGGCTCCCCCTTGAACTCCTACGAGCAGTACTTC
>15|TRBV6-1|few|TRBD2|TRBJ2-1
CASSLTSGGCNEQFF
TGTGCCAGCAGCTTGACTAGCGGGGGTTGCAATGAGCAGTTCTTC
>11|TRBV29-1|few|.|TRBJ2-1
CTVGSYNEQFF
TGCACGGTGGGCTCCTACAATGAGCAGTTCTTC
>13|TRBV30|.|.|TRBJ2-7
CAWEPPVSYEQYF
TGTGCCTGGGAACCCCCAGTTTCCTACGAGCAGTACTTC
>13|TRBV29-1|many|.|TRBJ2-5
CSVAYRQRETQYF
TGCAGCGTTGCCTACAGACAGCGGGAGACCCAGTACTTC
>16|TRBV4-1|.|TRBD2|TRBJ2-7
CASSQERAGGYNEQYF
TGCGCCAGCAGCCAAGAAAGAGCGGGGGGGTACAATGAGCAGTACTTC
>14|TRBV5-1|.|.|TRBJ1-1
CASRREKGDTEAFF
TGCGCCAGCAGGCGGGAGAAAGGGGACACTGAAGCTTTCTTT
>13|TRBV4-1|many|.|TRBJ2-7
CASSLEVRYEQYF
TGCGCCAGCAGCCTTGAGGTCCGCTACGAGCAGTACTTC
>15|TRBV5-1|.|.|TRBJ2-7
CASSFIRASSYEQYF
TGTGCCAGCAGCTTTATTCGCGCTAGCTCCTACGAGCAGTACTTC
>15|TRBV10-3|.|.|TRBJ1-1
CAISEGPEGATEAFF
TGTGCCATCAGTGAAGGGCCGGAGGGAGCGACTGAAGCTTTCTTT
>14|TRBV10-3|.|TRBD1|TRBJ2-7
CAISVLQGEYEQYF
TGTGCCATCAGTGTCCTACAGGGGGAATACGAGCAGTACTTC
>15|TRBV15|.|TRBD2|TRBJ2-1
CATSRGGTSENEQFF
TGTGCCACCAGCAGAGGAGGTACTAGCGAAAATGAGCAGTTCTTC
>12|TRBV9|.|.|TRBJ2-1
CASSPGSFEQFF
TGTGCGAGCAGTCCCGGGAGCTTTGAGCAGTTCTTC
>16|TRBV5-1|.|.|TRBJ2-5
CASSIGLGGPGETQYF
TGCGCCAGCAGCATCGGGCTCGGGGGGCCCGGGGAGACCCAGTACTTC
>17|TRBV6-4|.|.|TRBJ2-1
CASSDSGGIAPYNEQFF
TGTGCCAGCAGTGACTCTGGGGGAATAGCCCCCTACAATGAGCAGTTCTTC
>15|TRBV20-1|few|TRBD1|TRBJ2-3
CSARGGQGRPDTQYF
TGCAGTGCTAGAGGCGGACAGGGGAGGCCAGATACGCAGTATTTT
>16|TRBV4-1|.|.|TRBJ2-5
CASSQEQLATGETQYF
TGCGCCAGCAGCCAAGAACAACTAGCAACAGGAGAGACCCAGTACTTC
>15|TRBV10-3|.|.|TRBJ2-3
CAISEGPPTTDTQYF
TGTGCCATCAGTGAAGGTCCACCAACCACAGATACGCAGTATTTT
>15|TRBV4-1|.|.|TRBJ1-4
CASSQVPGMNEKLFF
TGCGCCAGCAGCCAAGTCCCAGGGATGAATGAAAAACTGTTTTTT
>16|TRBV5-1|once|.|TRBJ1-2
CASSLGGRPTNYGYTF
TGCGCCAGCAGCTTGGGTGGTCGCCCTACTAACTATGGCTACACCTTC
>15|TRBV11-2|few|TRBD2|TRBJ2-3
CASSLAGAKTDTQYF
TGTGCCAGCAGTCTAGCGGGCGCGAAGACAGATACGCAGTATTTT
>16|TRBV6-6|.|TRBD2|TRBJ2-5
CASSYVAGGPGETQYF
TGTGCCAGCAGTTACGTAGCGGGGGGGCCGGGAGAGACCCAGTACTTC
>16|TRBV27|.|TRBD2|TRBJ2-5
CASSFGPAGALETQYF
TGTGCCAGCAGTTTTGGACCAGCGGGGGCCCTGGAGACCCAGTACTTC